This T cell receptor beta chain was found in a study of CD8+CD57+ T cells in acquired aplastic anemia. Study-wide results and limits: Overlap between patients and controls comprised twenty-nine CD8+ CDR3 sequences.

CD8+CD57+ cell expansion, shown by flow cytometry, had occurred in the patients selected for sequencing. Every patient presented with severe acquired aplastic anemia. No therapy had been given to the patients at the time of blood sampling. V dropped 8 bases and J dropped 5; count of bases not matched to a gene: 9. CDR3 length: 14 residues. Per germline, CDR1 MNHEY and CDR2 SVGEGT. Concerning this clonotype itself: Antigen unknown.

Genomic DNA, serving as template, underwent TCR beta VDJ and CDR3 profiling. TCRdb analysed the reads with MiXCR anew, one entry per CDR3 protein. The sample records approximately 57,000 distinct CDR3 sequences, around 57% being singletons. The sequenced material came from sorted CD4+, CD8+, or CD8+CD57+ T cells (not recorded which) from PBMCs. This clonotype originated in a human donor with aplastic anemia. The chain uses TRBV6-2 or TRBV6-3 and TRBJ2-5; the match to TRBD2 covers 9 bases. The DNA for the CDR3 is TGTGCCAGCGGATGGGCTAGCGGGGTTGAGACCCAGTACTTC. This sequence encodes CASGWASGVETQYF.